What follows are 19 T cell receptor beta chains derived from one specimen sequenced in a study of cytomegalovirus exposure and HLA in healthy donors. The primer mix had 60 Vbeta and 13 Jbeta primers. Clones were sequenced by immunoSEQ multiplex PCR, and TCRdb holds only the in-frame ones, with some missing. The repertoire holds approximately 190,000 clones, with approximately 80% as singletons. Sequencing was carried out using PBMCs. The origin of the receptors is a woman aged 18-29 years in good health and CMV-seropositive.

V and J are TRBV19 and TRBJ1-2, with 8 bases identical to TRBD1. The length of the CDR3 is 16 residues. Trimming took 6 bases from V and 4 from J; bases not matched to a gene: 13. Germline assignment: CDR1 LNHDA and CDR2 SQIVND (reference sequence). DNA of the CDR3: TGTGCCAGTAGCCTGGGCACGACAGGGGTTGCCTATGGCTACACCTTC. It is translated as CASSLGTTGVAYGYTF.

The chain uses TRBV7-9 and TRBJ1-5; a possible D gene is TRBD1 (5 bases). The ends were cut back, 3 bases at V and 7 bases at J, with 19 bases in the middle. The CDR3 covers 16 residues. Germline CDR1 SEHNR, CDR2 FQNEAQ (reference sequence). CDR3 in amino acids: CASSFTGIGSEQPQHF. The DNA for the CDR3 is TGTGCCAGCAGCTTTACAGGAATCGGTTCGGAACAGCCCCAGCATTTT. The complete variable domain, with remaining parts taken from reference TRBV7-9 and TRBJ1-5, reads DTGVSQNPRHKITKRGQNVTFRCDPISEHNRLYWYRQTLGQGPEFLTYFQNEAQLEKSRLLSDRFSAERPKGSFSTLEIQRTEQGDSAMYLCASSFTGIGSEQPQHFGDGTRLSIL.

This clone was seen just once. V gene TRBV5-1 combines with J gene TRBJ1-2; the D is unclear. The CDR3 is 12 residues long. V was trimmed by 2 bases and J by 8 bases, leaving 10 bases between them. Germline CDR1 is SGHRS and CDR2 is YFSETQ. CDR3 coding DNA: TGCGCCAGCAGCTTCGGGAGGGAAGGCTACACCTTC. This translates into CASSFGREGYTF.

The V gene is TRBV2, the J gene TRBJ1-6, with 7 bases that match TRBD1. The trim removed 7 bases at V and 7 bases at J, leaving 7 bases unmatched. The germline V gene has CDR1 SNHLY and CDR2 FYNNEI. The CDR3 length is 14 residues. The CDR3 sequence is CASMGLRGNSPLHF. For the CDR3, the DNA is TGTGCCAGCATGGGGCTCAGGGGGAATTCACCCCTCCACTTT.

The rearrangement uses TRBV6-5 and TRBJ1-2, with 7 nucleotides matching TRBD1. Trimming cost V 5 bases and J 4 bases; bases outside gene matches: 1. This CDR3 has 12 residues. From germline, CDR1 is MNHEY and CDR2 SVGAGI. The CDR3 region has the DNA TGTGCCAGCAGTCGGGACAGCTATGGCTACACCTTC. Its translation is CASSRDSYGYTF.

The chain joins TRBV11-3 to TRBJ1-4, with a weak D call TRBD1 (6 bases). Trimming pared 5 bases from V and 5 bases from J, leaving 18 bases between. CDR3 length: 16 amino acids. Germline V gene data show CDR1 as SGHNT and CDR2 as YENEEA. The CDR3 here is CASSRSRTGLNEKLFF. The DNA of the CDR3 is TGTGCCAGCAGCAGAAGTCGTACAGGGCTAAATGAAAAACTGTTTTTT.

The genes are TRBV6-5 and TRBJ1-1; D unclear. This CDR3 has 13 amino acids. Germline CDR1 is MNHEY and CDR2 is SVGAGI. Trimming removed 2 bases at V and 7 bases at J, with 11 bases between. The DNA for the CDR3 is TGTGCCAGCAGTTACGAGGGCGGGGATGAAGCTTTCTTT. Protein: CASSYEGGDEAFF.

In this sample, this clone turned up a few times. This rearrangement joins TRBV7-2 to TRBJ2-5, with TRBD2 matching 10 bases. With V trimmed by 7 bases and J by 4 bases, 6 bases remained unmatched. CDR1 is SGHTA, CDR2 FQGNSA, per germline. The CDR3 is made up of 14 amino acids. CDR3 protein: CASTRSGGAETQYF. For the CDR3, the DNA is TGTGCCAGCACCCGGAGCGGGGGGGCAGAGACCCAGTACTTC.

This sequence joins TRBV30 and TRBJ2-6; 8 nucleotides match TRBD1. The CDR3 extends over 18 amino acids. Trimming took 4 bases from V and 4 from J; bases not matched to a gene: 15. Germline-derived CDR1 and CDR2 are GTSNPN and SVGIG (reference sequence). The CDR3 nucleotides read TGTGCCTGGACTGGGACAGGACTGTTTCAGCCCGGGGCCAACGTCCTGACTTTC. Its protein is CAWTGTGLFQPGANVLTF.

The CDR3 sequence: CASSPPLPGGGEFF. In DNA form, the CDR3 reads TGTGCCAGCTCACCACCCCTCCCTGGCGGGGGGGAGTTCTTC. This chain connects TRBV18 to TRBJ2-1; 9 nucleotides match TRBD2. V was pared by 0 bases and J by 14 bases, with 8 bases of the junction left unmatched. The CDR3 has 14 amino acids. Germline V gene data show CDR1 as KGHSH and CDR2 as LQKENI.

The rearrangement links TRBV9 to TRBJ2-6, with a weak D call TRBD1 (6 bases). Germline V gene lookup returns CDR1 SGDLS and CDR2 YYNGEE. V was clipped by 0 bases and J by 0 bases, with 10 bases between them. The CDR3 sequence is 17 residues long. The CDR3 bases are TGTGCCAGCAGCGTAGCAGGGGCGCTCTCTGGGGCCAACGTCCTGACTTTC. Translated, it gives CASSVAGALSGANVLTF.

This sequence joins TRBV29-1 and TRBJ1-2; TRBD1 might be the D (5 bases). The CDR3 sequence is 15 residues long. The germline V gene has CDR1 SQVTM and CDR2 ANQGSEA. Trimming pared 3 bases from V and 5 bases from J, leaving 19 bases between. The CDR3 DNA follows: TGCAGCGTTGATTTCTCGTCAGGGAAAAATTATGGCTACACCTTC. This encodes CSVDFSSGKNYGYTF.

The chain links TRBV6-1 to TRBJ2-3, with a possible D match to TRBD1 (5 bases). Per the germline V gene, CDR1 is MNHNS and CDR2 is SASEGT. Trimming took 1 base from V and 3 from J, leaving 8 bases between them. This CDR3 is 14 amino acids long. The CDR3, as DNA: TGTGCCAGCAGTGAAGGAAGGGGTACAGATACGCAGTATTTT. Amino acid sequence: CASSEGRGTDTQYF.

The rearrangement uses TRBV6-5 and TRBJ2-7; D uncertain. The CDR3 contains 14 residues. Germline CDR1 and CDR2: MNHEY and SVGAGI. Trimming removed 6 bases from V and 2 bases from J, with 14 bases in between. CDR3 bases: TGTGCCAGCAGCCAGCCCCAGGTGCCCTACGAGCAGTACTTC. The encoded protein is CASSQPQVPYEQYF.

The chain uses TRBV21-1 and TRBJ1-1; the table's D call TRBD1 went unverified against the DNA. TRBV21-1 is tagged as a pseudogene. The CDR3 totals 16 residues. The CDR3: CASSKVKRQRNTEAFF. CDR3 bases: TGTGCCAGCAGCAAAGTGAAGAGACAGAGGAACACTGAAGCTTTCTTT.

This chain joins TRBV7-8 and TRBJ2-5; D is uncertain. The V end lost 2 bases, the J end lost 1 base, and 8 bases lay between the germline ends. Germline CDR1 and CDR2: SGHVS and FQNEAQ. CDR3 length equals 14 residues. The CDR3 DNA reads TGTGCCAGCAGCTTATGGTACAGCCAAGAGACCCAGTACTTC. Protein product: CASSLWYSQETQYF.

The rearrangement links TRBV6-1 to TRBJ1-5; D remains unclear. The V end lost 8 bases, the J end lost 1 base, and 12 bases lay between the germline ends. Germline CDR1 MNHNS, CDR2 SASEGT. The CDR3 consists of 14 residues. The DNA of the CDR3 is TGTGCCAGCGCGGCCCGAGGAAGCAATCAGCCCCAGCATTTT. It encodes CASAARGSNQPQHF.

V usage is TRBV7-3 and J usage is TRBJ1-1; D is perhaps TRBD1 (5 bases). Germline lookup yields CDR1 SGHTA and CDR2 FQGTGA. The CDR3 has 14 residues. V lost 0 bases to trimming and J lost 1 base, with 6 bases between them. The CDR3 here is CASSLTGGNTEAFF. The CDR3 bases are TGTGCCAGCAGCTTAACGGGGGGGAACACTGAAGCTTTCTTT.

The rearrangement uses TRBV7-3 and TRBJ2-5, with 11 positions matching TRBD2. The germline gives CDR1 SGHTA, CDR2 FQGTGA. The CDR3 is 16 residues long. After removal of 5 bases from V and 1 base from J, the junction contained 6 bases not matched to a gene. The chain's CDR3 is CASSPGTSGSQETQYF. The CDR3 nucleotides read TGTGCCAGCAGCCCCGGGACTAGCGGCTCCCAAGAGACCCAGTACTTC.